A selection of T cell receptor beta chains follows, all from one sample in a study of T cells in Graves' hyperthyroidism and ophthalmopathy. TCRdb used MiXCR to reprocess the multiplex PCR reads, holding one entry per CDR3 protein. The sample carries approximately 400,000 distinct CDR3 sequences, around a sixth recorded once. Sequencing was performed on blood. These receptors were obtained from a man younger than 30 with Graves' ophthalmopathy. The CDR3 runs from the conserved cysteine through the conserved F or W. A D gene is named only where the DNA matches it firmly. Clone size appears in some rows only: once, few, many, or a class for an expanded clone.

V gene,D gene,J gene,clone size,CDR3 protein,CDR3 DNA
TRBV2,TRBD1,TRBJ2-2,few,CASRPGQGTGELFF,TGTGCCAGCAGGCCGGGACAGGGGACCGGGGAGCTGTTTTTT
TRBV6-1,.,TRBJ2-1,few,CASSSSSFLNEQFF,TGTGCCAGCAGTTCATCCTCCTTCCTAAATGAGCAGTTCTTC
TRBV5-1,TRBD1,TRBJ1-4,.,CASSWRGGQGDGKLFF,TGCGCCAGCAGCTGGAGGGGGGGCCAGGGGGACGGAAAACTGTTTTTT
TRBV5-1,TRBD1,TRBJ2-1,many,CASRFAGTGGDNEQFF,TGCGCCAGCAGGTTCGCCGGGACAGGGGGTGACAATGAGCAGTTCTTC
TRBV20-1,.,TRBJ1-5,.,CSAREEGKGGGPQHF,TGCAGTGCTAGAGAGGAGGGCAAGGGGGGGGGGCCCCAGCATTTT
TRBV29-1,.,TRBJ2-7,.,CSAGLSSYEQYF,TGCAGCGCGGGACTCAGCTCCTACGAGCAGTACTTC
TRBV20-1,.,TRBJ2-3,many,CSARRGGTDTQYF,TGCAGTGCTAGGCGAGGGGGCACAGATACGCAGTATTTT
TRBV5-1,TRBD1,TRBJ2-5,few,CASSLWTGGETQYF,TGCGCCAGCAGCTTGTGGACAGGGGGGGAGACCCAGTACTTC
TRBV5-1,TRBD1,TRBJ1-2,many,CASSPGQALYGYTF,TGCGCCAGCAGCCCCGGACAGGCCCTCTATGGCTACACCTTC
TRBV20-1,.,TRBJ1-2,many,CSARGRDYGYTF,TGCAGTGCTAGGGGCAGGGACTATGGCTACACCTTC
TRBV5-6,.,TRBJ1-1,.,CASSFEGKGTEAFF,TGTGCCAGCAGCTTTGAGGGGAAGGGGACTGAAGCTTTCTTT
TRBV11-3,TRBD1,TRBJ2-3,few,CASGQGADTQYF,TGTGCCAGCGGACAGGGCGCAGATACGCAGTATTTT
TRBV3-1,.,TRBJ1-2,many,CASSQDYPEVYGYTF,TGTGCCAGCAGCCAAGACTACCCCGAGGTTTATGGCTACACCTTC
TRBV29-1,TRBD1,TRBJ2-7,few,CSVELPEPGTGIYEQYF,TGCAGCGTTGAATTGCCTGAGCCTGGGACAGGCATCTACGAGCAGTACTTC
TRBV2,TRBD1,TRBJ1-1,many,CASRTDRANTEAFF,TGTGCCAGCAGAACGGACAGGGCGAACACTGAAGCTTTCTTT
TRBV19,.,TRBJ1-1,.,CASSAPRGNTEAFF,TGTGCCAGTAGTGCCCCCCGGGGAAACACTGAAGCTTTCTTT
TRBV3-1,.,TRBJ1-1,many,CASSQDYRTLEAFF,TGTGCCAGCAGCCAAGATTACAGGACGCTTGAAGCTTTCTTT
TRBV7-9,TRBD1,TRBJ1-1,.,CASSPRQGRVTEAFF,TGTGCCAGCAGCCCTAGACAGGGAAGGGTCACTGAAGCTTTCTTT
TRBV20-1,TRBD1,TRBJ1-6,many,CSARGQGGGYNSPLHF,TGCAGTGCTAGGGGACAGGGGGGTGGCTATAATTCACCCCTCCACTTT
TRBV5-8,.,TRBJ2-1,few,CASSLEGSGREQFF,TGTGCCAGCAGCTTGGAGGGTTCAGGGAGGGAGCAGTTCTTC
TRBV19,.,TRBJ2-2,few,CASSIIGSDGELFF,TGTGCCAGTAGTATTATAGGTAGCGACGGGGAGCTGTTTTTT
TRBV5-1,.,TRBJ2-3,many,CASSLGDRTDTQYF,TGCGCCAGCAGCTTGGGGGACCGCACAGATACGCAGTATTTT
TRBV20-1,.,TRBJ2-7,many,CSARTRLSSYEQYF,TGCAGTGCTAGGACTAGGTTAAGCTCCTACGAGCAGTACTTC
TRBV16,.,TRBJ1-4,few,CASSQSTTTRGMSNEKLFF,TGTGCCAGCAGCCAATCAACGACGACCAGGGGTATGTCTAATGAAAAACTGTTTTTT
TRBV20-1,.,TRBJ2-7,few,CSAGPGAIEGEQYF,TGCAGTGCTGGGCCAGGGGCCATTGAGGGGGAGCAGTACTTC
TRBV2,.,TRBJ2-2,.,CASNFGAGGELFF,TGTGCCAGCAATTTTGGGGCGGGCGGGGAGCTGTTTTTT
TRBV20-1,.,TRBJ2-1,many,CSATPTGRGSRYNEQFF,TGCAGTGCTACCCCCACGGGACGGGGCAGCCGGTACAATGAGCAGTTCTTC
TRBV6-5,.,TRBJ2-5,few,CASSYGRRTETQYF,TGTGCCAGCAGTTATGGACGTAGGACAGAGACCCAGTACTTC
TRBV7-9,TRBD2,TRBJ2-3,few,CASSRDSSGGRGPTDTQYF,TGTGCCAGCAGTCGGGACTCTAGCGGGGGGCGGGGTCCCACAGATACGCAGTATTTT
TRBV3-1,.,TRBJ1-5,many,CASSQDGKGAQHF,TGTGCCAGCAGCCAAGACGGGAAAGGGGCCCAGCATTTT
TRBV5-4,.,TRBJ2-5,.,CASSSAAGATRTQYF,TGTGCCAGCAGCTCGGCTGCAGGGGCCACCCGGACCCAGTACTTC
TRBV7-8,.,TRBJ1-5,.,CASSGTGFSNQPQHF,TGTGCCAGCAGCGGAACAGGGTTCAGCAATCAGCCCCAGCATTTT
TRBV6-1,.,TRBJ1-4,.,CAITPRPSSGEKLFF,TGTGCCATAACCCCCCGACCCAGCTCGGGGGAAAAACTGTTTTTT
TRBV6-1,TRBD2,TRBJ2-7,many,CASSQKSGGLSYEQYF,TGTGCCAGCAGTCAAAAAAGCGGGGGCCTCTCCTACGAGCAGTACTTC
TRBV18,TRBD1,TRBJ1-2,few,CASSPGTGGYYGYTF,TGTGCCAGCTCACCCGGGACAGGGGGCTACTATGGCTACACCTTC
TRBV20-1,.,TRBJ1-1,many,CSAGGLLNTEAFF,TGCAGTGCTGGCGGCCTCCTGAACACTGAAGCTTTCTTT
TRBV3-1,.,TRBJ1-1,few,CASSQDGLNTEAFF,TGTGCCAGCAGCCAAGACGGCTTGAACACTGAAGCTTTCTTT
TRBV29-1,.,TRBJ1-4,.,CSVEEGGWGAANEKLFF,TGCAGCGTTGAAGAAGGGGGGTGGGGGGCTGCTAATGAAAAACTGTTTTTT
TRBV6-1,.,TRBJ2-7,many,CASTAQVDSYEQYF,TGTGCCAGCACTGCCCAGGTCGACTCCTACGAGCAGTACTTC
TRBV27,TRBD2,TRBJ2-7,.,CASSLSGGGVYEQYF,TGTGCCAGCAGTTTATCTGGCGGGGGTGTCTACGAGCAGTACTTC
TRBV11-2,TRBD1,TRBJ1-1,.,CASSSSGTGKAFF,TGTGCCAGCAGCAGCTCCGGGACAGGGAAAGCTTTCTTT
TRBV19,.,TRBJ2-1,.,CASSYKREQFF,TGTGCCAGTAGTTATAAGAGGGAGCAGTTCTTC
TRBV20-1,.,TRBJ1-5,many,CSARGLAFDSNQPQHF,TGCAGTGCTAGAGGCCTCGCGTTTGATAGCAATCAGCCCCAGCATTTT